This T cell receptor beta chain was observed in a study of blood T cells in healthy people across ages. Donors ranged from about 6 to 95 years old and were healthy Caucasians in Russia. Researchers collected around 10 milliliters of peripheral blood from every single donor. The authors ran a second PCR of about 6 to 11 cycles using a sample-barcoded 5' primer and a J-beta primer mix. One entry per CDR3 protein results from TCRdb running MiXCR on the 5' RACE reads. The sample consists of under 2 million distinct CDR3 sequences, about 32% of them appearing once. The V gene lost 3 bases and the J gene lost 0 bases, with 18 bases spanning the gap. CDR1 is LNHDA and CDR2 is SQIVND in the germline V gene (reference sequence). CDR3 length: 18 residues. Broader study findings: Both naive CD4+ cell counts and diversity were greater in long-lived donors than in aged donors. Per-million-T-cell TCR beta diversity fell roughly linearly with age.

About this clonotype: Antigen unknown.

The sequence was collected from a woman between 25 and 40 years old in good health. The chain is built from TRBV19 and TRBJ1-5; D ambiguous. The sample consisted of blood. Written as DNA, the CDR3 is TGTGCCAGTAGTATTGCCGGGAATATTCAGAATAGCAATCAGCCCCAGCATTTT. Its protein is CASSIAGNIQNSNQPQHF.